This T cell receptor (beta chain) is drawn from a study of T cells of healthy individuals. This clonotype was found many times. The CDR3 consists of 11 residues. Trimming removed 10 bases from V and 2 bases from J, with 8 bases in between. CDR1 and CDR2 from the germline V gene are LNHDA and SQIVND (reference sequence). TCRdb redid the calling of the 5' RACE reads with MiXCR, one entry per CDR3 protein. The data show about 53,000 distinct CDR3 sequences, roughly 14% seen once. The J gene is TRBJ1-2, the V gene TRBV19; D gene uncertain. This receptor was taken from a human donor in good health. The CDR3 bases are TGTGCCATCTATGGGAACTATGGCTACACCTTC. This sequence encodes CAIYGNYGYTF.